Presented here are 4 T cell receptor beta chains from one specimen sequenced in a study of T cells in Graves' hyperthyroidism and ophthalmopathy. Template material for amplifying TCR beta CDR3 regions consisted of RNA transcripts. A set of HTBI primers served as the primers for a first-round RT-PCR of the TCR CDR3. TCRdb reprocessed the multiplex PCR reads via MiXCR and lists one record per CDR3 protein. The sample has 35,000 to 40,000 distinct CDR3 sequences, just under 50% seen once; the top ten hold 6.2%. Sequencing was performed on blood. These receptors came from a woman aged 50 to 60 with Graves' hyperthyroidism that later progressed to Graves' ophthalmopathy.

The chain combines TRBV29-1 with TRBJ2-3; 13 nucleotides match TRBD2. Germline V gives CDR1 SQVTM, CDR2 ANQGSEA. V was pared by 7 bases and J by 6 bases, with 10 bases of the junction left unmatched. There are 15 residues in the CDR3. The CDR3 coding sequence is TGCAGCGCCGGGTCGGGACTAGCGGGAACGGATACGCAGTATTTT. It codes for CSAGSGLAGTDTQYF.

This clonotype was recorded a few times. A clone one base away is much larger, so this may be a read error. The V gene is TRBV4-3, the J gene TRBJ1-1; possibly TRBD1 for D (6 bases). CDR1 is LGHNA, CDR2 YSLEER, per germline. The CDR3 runs to 15 residues. V was shortened by 0 bases and J by 4 bases, with 12 bases between the two germline ends. The CDR3 sequence is CASSQDRQGSTEAFF. The CDR3 DNA reads as TGCGCCAGCAGCCAAGATCGGCAGGGGAGCACTGAAGCTTTCTTT.

Within the sample, this clonotype is medium-sized. The V call is TRBV20-1, the J call TRBJ2-7, with D tentatively TRBD1 (7 bases). Trimming left V 3 bases short and J 4 bases short, with 10 bases between. Germline loops: CDR1 DFQATT, CDR2 SNEGSKA (reference sequence). This CDR3 contains 12 residues. The CDR3 here is CSASSGGYEQYF. The CDR3 DNA follows: TGCAGTGCTAGTTCAGGGGGGTACGAGCAGTACTTC.

At least ten counts were recorded for this clonotype. This chain links TRBV12-3 or TRBV12-4 with TRBJ2-2, with 14 positions matching TRBD2. The V segment lost 10 bases and the J segment 6 bases; nucleotides outside the gene matches: 13. There are 17 residues in the CDR3. This CDR3 is CAIGGLAGVWRAGELFF. CDR3 DNA: TGTGCCATCGGGGGACTAGCGGGAGTTTGGCGGGCCGGGGAGCTGTTTTTT.